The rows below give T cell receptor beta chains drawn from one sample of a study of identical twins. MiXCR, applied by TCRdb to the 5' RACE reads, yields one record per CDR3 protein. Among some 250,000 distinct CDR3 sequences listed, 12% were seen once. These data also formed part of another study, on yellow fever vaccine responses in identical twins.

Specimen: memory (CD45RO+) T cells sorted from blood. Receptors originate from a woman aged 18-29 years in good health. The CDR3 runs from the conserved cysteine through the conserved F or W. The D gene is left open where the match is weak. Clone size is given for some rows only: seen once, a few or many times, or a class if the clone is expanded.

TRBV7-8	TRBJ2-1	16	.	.	CASSRRDSSSYNEQFF	TGTGCCAGCAGTAGGAGGGACTCCAGCTCCTACAATGAGCAGTTCTTC
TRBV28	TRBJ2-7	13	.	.	CASSFGTPYEQYF	TGTGCCAGCAGTTTCGGGACACCCTACGAGCAGTACTTC
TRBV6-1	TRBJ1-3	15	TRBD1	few	CASNGQGSSGNTIYF	TGTGCCAGCAACGGACAGGGGTCCTCTGGAAACACCATATATTTT
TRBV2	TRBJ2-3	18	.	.	CTSSAPGGGYPLTDTQYF	TGTACCAGCAGTGCCCCGGGCGGGGGCTATCCCCTCACAGATACGCAGTATTTT
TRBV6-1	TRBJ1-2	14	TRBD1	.	CASSRTGSNYGYTF	TGTGCCAGCAGTCGGACAGGGTCGAACTATGGCTACACCTTC
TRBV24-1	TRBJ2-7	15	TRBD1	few	CATSDYRGGIYEQYF	TGTGCCACCAGTGATTACCGAGGGGGCATCTACGAGCAGTACTTC
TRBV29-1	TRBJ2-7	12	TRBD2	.	CSVGTGGYERYF	TGCAGCGTTGGAACCGGGGGGTACGAGCGGTACTTC
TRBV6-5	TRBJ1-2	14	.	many	CASSYGGPGYGYTF	TGTGCCAGCAGTTACGGGGGACCGGGCTATGGCTACACCTTC
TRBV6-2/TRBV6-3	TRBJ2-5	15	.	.	CASSGLDYTLETQYF	TGTGCCAGCAGCGGATTGGACTACACCCTCGAGACCCAGTACTTC
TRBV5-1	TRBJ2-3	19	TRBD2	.	CASSSPKGLAGAGTDTQYF	TGCGCCAGCAGCTCGCCGAAGGGACTAGCGGGAGCGGGCACAGATACGCAGTATTTT
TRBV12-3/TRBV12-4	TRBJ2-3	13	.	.	CASSGSEKDTQYF	TGTGCCAGCAGCGGTTCTGAGAAGGATACGCAGTATTTT
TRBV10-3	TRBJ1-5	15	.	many	CAISEEHPSNQPQHF	TGTGCCATCAGCGAGGAACACCCGAGCAATCAGCCCCAGCATTTT
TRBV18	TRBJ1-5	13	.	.	CASSPVSNQPQHF	TGTGCCAGCTCACCGGTTAGCAATCAGCCCCAGCATTTT
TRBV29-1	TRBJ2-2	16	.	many	CSVTRGGAANTGELFF	TGCAGCGTTACCCGAGGGGGGGCCGCGAACACCGGGGAGCTGTTTTTT
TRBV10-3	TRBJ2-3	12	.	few	CAISEWGDTQYF	TGTGCCATCAGTGAGTGGGGAGATACGCAGTATTTT
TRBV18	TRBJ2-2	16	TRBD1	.	CASSPATGTNTGELFF	TGTGCCAGCTCACCTGCGACAGGGACGAACACCGGGGAGCTGTTTTTT
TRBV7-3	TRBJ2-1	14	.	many	CASSQQGTYNEQFF	TGTGCCAGCAGCCAACAGGGTACCTACAATGAGCAGTTCTTC
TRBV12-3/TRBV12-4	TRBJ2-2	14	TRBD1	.	CASSFGQGTGELFF	TGTGCCAGCAGTTTTGGACAGGGGACCGGGGAGCTGTTTTTT
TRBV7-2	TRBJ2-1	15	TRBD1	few	CASSGRTGGANEQFF	TGTGCCAGCAGCGGCCGGACAGGGGGCGCCAATGAGCAGTTCTTC
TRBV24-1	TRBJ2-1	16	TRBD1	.	CATSDLAGTGIYEQFF	TGTGCCACCAGTGATCTAGCCGGGACAGGGATTTATGAGCAGTTCTTC
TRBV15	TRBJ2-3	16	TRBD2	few	CATSRGLAGKADTQYF	TGTGCCACCAGCCGGGGACTAGCGGGGAAGGCAGATACGCAGTATTTT